The next 2 T cell receptor beta chains were all read from a single sample in a study of beta chain features in type 1 diabetes. Study-level findings and limits: For Type 1 diabetes patients, all four CD4+ subsets carried TCRB CDR3s that were moderately but significantly shorter.

Isolated RNA was reverse transcribed in full, so expressed TCRB transcripts were sequenced. The method was immunoSEQ multiplex PCR; TCRdb's version includes in-frame clones alone and lacks a portion of them. Here the sample spans approximately 170,000 clones, approximately 8% being singletons. Antigen specificity for these receptors is unknown. The sequencing sample was made of central memory CD4+ T cells from blood. These receptors all come from a woman aged 40-49 years with type 1 diabetes.

This clone has more than one count but fewer than ten. The chain couples TRBV29-1 to TRBJ1-1, with a possible D match to TRBD1 (5 bases). The germline V and J ends were trimmed by 8 bases and 7 bases, with 11 bases remaining between them. Germline V gene lookup returns CDR1 SQVTM and CDR2 ANQGSEA. The CDR3 runs to 10 residues. The CDR3 region has the DNA TGCAGCCATAGACAGATTGAAGCTTTCTTT. Its translation: CSHRQIEAFF.

This clone showed up just a few times. The rearrangement uses TRBV19 and TRBJ2-1, with TRBD2 as a possible D gene (5 bases). Germline V lookup: CDR1 LNHDA, CDR2 SQIVND (reference sequence). The length of the CDR3 is 16 residues. V was cut by 6 bases and J by 7 bases, with 22 bases left in between. The chain's CDR3 is CASSRTLAVARNEQFF. The CDR3 DNA sequence: TGTGCCAGTAGCCGTACCCTGGCAGTAGCGAGGAATGAGCAGTTCTTC.